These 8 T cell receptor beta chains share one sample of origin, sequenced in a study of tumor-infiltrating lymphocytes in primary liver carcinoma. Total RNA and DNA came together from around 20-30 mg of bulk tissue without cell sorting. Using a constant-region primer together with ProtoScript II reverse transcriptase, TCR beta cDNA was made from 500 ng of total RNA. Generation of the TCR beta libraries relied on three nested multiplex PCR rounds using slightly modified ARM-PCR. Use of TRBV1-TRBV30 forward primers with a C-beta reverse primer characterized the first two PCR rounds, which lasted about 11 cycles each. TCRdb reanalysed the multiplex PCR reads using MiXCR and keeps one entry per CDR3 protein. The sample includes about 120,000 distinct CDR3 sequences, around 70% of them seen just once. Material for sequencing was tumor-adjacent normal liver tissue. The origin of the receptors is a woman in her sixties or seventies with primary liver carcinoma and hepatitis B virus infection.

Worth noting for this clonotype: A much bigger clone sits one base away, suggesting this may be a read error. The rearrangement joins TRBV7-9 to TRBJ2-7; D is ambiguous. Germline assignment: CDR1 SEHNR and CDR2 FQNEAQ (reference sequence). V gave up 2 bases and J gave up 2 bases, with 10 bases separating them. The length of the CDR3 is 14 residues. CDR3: CASSLREPPYEQYF. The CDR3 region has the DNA TGTGCCAGCAGCTTACGTGAGCCCCCCTACGAGCAGTACTTC.

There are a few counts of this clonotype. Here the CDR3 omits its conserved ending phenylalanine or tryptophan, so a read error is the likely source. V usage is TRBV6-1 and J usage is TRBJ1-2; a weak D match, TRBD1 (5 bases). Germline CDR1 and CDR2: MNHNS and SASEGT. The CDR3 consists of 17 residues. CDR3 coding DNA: TGTGTCAGCAGTGAGCGCCGGCGACCCCTCGGGGCCTATGGCTACACCTTA. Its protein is CVSSERRRPLGAYGYTL.

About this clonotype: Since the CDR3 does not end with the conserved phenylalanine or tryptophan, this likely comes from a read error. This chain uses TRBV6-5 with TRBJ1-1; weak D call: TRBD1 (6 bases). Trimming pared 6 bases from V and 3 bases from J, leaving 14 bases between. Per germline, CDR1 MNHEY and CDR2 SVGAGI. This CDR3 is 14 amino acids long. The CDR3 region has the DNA TGTGCCAGCAGGACTACAGGGTGGGACACTGAAGCTTTCATT. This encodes CASRTTGWDTEAFI.

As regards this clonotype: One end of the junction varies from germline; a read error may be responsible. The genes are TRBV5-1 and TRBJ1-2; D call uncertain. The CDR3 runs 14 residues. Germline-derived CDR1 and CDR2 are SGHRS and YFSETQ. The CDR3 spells CANSLSPADYGYTF. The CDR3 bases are TGCGCCAACAGCTTGAGTCCCGCTGACTATGGCTACACCTTC.

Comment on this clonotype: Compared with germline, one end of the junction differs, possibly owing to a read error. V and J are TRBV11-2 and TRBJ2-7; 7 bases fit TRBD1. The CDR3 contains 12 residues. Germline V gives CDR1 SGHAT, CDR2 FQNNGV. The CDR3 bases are TGTGCCAGCACCCAGACAGGGTTCGAGCGGTACTTC. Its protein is CASTQTGFERYF.

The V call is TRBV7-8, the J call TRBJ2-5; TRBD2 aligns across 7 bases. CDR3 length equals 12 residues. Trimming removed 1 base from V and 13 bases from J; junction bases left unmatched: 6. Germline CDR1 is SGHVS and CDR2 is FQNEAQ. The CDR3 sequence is CASSLDWDYGYF. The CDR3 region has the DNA TGTGCCAGCAGCTTAGATTGGGACTACGGGTACTTC.

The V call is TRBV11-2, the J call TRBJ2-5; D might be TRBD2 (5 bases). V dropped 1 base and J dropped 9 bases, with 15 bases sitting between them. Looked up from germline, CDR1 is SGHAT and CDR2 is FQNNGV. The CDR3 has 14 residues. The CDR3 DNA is TGTGCCAGCAGCTTAGGATGGGCCGGGCGGGCCCAGTACTTC. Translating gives CASSLGWAGRAQYF.

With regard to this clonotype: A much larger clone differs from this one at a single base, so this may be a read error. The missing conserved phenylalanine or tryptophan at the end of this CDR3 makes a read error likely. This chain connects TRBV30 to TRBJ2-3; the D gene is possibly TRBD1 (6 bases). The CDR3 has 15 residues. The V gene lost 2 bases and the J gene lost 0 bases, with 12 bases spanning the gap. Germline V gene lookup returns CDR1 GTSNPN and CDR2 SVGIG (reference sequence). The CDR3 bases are TGTGCCTGGAGTTCTGGACAGAGAAGCACAGATACGCAGTATTAT. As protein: CAWSSGQRSTDTQYY.